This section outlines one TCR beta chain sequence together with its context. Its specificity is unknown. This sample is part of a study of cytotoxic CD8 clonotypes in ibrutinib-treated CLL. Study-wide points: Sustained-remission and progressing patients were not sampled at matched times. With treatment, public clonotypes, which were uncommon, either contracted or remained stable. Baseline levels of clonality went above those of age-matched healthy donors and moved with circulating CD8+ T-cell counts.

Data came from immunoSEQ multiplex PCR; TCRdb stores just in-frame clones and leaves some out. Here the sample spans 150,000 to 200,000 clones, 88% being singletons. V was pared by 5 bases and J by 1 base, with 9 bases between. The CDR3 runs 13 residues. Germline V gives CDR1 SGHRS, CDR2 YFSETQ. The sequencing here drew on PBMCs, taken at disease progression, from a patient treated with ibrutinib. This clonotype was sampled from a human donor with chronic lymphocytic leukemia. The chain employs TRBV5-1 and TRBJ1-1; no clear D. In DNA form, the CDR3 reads TGCGCCAGCAGTAGGACTGAGAACACTGAAGCTTTCTTT. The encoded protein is CASSRTENTEAFF.